One and the same sample provided the 2 T cell receptor beta chains below, sequenced in a study of technical replicates of blood from a handful of donors (dated by TCRdb to 2017 to 2019). The receptor library was made with the immunoSEQ multiplex PCR assay. What TCRdb holds here is the immuneACCESS table cut down to in-frame rearrangements. Part of the clones is not present; checked against another copy, under half of the missing clones reflect an unresolved V gene, and the others are unexplained. The sample records around 49,000 clones, approximately 94% of which are singletons. 0.3% to 0.4% of the sample rests with the top ten. The sample taken for sequencing was T cells isolated from PBMCs. These receptors were obtained from a human donor in good health.

The chain couples TRBV7-2 to TRBJ2-7; 8 nucleotides agree with TRBD2. V lost 2 bases, J lost 3 bases, and 6 bases stayed unmatched. CDR1 SGHTA and CDR2 FQGNSA come from the germline V gene. There are 15 residues in the CDR3. The CDR3 loop is CASSLNSGALYEQYF. The CDR3 DNA reads TGTGCCAGCAGCTTAAATAGCGGGGCCCTCTACGAGCAGTACTTC. Using reference TRBV7-2 and TRBJ2-7 for the parts outside the CDR3, the full variable domain is GAGVSQSPSNKVTEKGKDVELRCDPISGHTALYWYRQSLGQGLEFLIYFQGNSAPDKSGLPSDRFSAERTGGSVSTLTIQRTQQEDSAVYLCASSLNSGALYEQYFGPGTRLTVT.

This chain links TRBV6-5 with TRBJ2-5, with D possibly TRBD1 on 6 matching bases. There are 12 residues in the CDR3. Germline V gene lookup returns CDR1 MNHEY and CDR2 SVGAGI. The V and J ends lost 8 bases and 4 bases respectively, with 11 bases between them. The chain's CDR3 is CASQGNRETQYF. DNA for the CDR3: TGTGCCAGCCAGGGGAACAGAGAGACCCAGTACTTC.